The 8 T cell receptor beta chains in this list originate from one sample, sequenced in a study of regulatory T cells in long-lasting Graves disease. Arm-PCR of CDR3 regions with iRepertoire HTBI primers generated TCR beta libraries. MiXCR, applied by TCRdb to the multiplex PCR reads, yields one record per CDR3 protein. The table lists approximately 400,000 distinct CDR3 sequences, 15% of them singletons. Described time point: newly diagnosed GD, antithyroid drugs for less than 3 months. The TCR library was made from RNA extracted from PBMCs. The data also belong to a second study, concerning T cells in Graves' hyperthyroidism and ophthalmopathy.

The input for sequencing was peripheral blood mononuclear cells (PBMCs), taken at new diagnosis, from a patient treated with antithyroid drugs. The receptors were gathered from a woman aged 40-49 years with Graves disease.

In this sample, this clonotype turned up a few times. The chain employs TRBV18 and TRBJ2-7; TRBD1 matches 12 bases. V lost 3 bases to trimming and J lost 9 bases; unmatched junction nucleotides: 12. The germline gives CDR1 KGHSH, CDR2 LQKENI. The CDR3 spans 16 residues. CDR3 sequence (DNA): TGTGCCAGCTCACCTTATACCGGGACAGGGGGCTTTGGGCAGTACTTC. As protein: CASSPYTGTGGFGQYF.

Many counts were recorded for this clonotype. This chain connects TRBV28 to TRBJ1-6; a weak D match, TRBD1 (5 bases). CDR1 is MDHEN and CDR2 is SYDVKM in the germline V gene. V lost 3 bases and J lost 5, with 17 bases in between. This CDR3 has 17 residues. The CDR3 protein is CASSLTLGTWNNSPLHF. CDR3 DNA sequence: TGTGCCAGCAGTTTGACCTTAGGGACCTGGAATAATTCACCCCTCCACTTT.

This clonotype was seen repeatedly, ten times or more. The gene calls are TRBV20-1 and TRBJ2-3; TRBD2 aligns across 8 bases. V lost 5 bases, J lost 1 base, and 5 bases stayed unmatched. Germline V gene data show CDR1 as DFQATT and CDR2 as SNEGSKA (reference sequence). There are 14 residues in the CDR3. CDR3 amino acids: CSAHSGEGTDTQYF. As DNA, the CDR3 is TGCAGTGCTCATAGCGGGGAGGGCACAGATACGCAGTATTTT.

This clonotype was counted many times. The chain recombines TRBV11-2 with TRBJ1-1; no definite D call. V was pared by 3 bases and J by 2 bases, with 1 base between. From germline, CDR1 is SGHAT and CDR2 FQNNGV. CDR3 length: 11 amino acids. CDR3 loop: CASSFNTEAFF. The DNA of the CDR3 is TGTGCCAGCAGCTTCAACACTGAAGCTTTCTTT.

This clonotype was counted only a few times. The chain employs TRBV4-1 and TRBJ2-1; 10 positions agree with TRBD2. This CDR3 comprises 17 residues. After removal of 4 bases from V and 3 bases from J, the junction contained 9 bases not matched to a gene. In germline, CDR1 is MGHRA, CDR2 YSYEKL. The CDR3 region is CASSLIIAGGLYNEQFF. The CDR3 nucleotides read TGCGCCAGCAGCCTAATTATAGCGGGAGGCCTCTACAATGAGCAGTTCTTC.

There are many counts of this clonotype. The chain carries TRBV11-3 and TRBJ1-5; D may be TRBD1 (5 bases). Trimming shortened V by 5 bases and J by 4 bases, and 15 bases separated the two germline ends. CDR1 and CDR2 (germline): SGHNT, YENEEA. The CDR3 totals 15 residues. The CDR3: CASSSRVGGNQPQHF. CDR3 nucleotide sequence: TGTGCCAGCAGCAGCAGGGTCGGAGGGAATCAGCCCCAGCATTTT.

A remark on this clonotype: In this CDR3 the conserved last residue, phenylalanine or tryptophan, is missing, so a read error is likely. The chain joins TRBV28 to TRBJ2-6; the D gene is possibly TRBD1 (7 bases). The CDR3 length is 17 residues. Germline V gene sequence: CDR1 MDHEN, CDR2 SYDVKM. Deletions cut 7 bases from V and 1 base from J, with 17 bases between. CDR3 coding DNA: TGTGCCAGCACCTCAGGGGGGATTTGGTCTGGGGCCAACGTCCTGACTTTA. Translated, it gives CASTSGGIWSGANVLTL.

This clonotype was observed at least ten times. The V gene is TRBV28, the J gene TRBJ2-1, with 8 positions matching TRBD1. Unmatched junction bases numbered 19, after V lost 3 bases and J lost 3 bases. The CDR3 spans 20 residues. Germline CDR1 is MDHEN and CDR2 is SYDVKM. The CDR3 loop is CASSFSPARGLGTYYNEQFF. Written as DNA, the CDR3 is TGTGCCAGCAGTTTCAGTCCCGCCAGGGGGCTAGGGACTTACTACAATGAGCAGTTCTTC.